This T cell receptor beta chain was obtained from a study of control samples from healthy donors and cancer patients. This CDR3 has 16 residues. The germline gives CDR1 KGHSH, CDR2 LQKENI. J was trimmed by 6 bases and V by 1 base; bases with no gene match: 5. Clones were read by immunoSEQ multiplex PCR, and TCRdb kept only the in-frame ones, dropping some. The data show around 140,000 clones, with nearly 90% seen just once and 6% to 9.5% held by the top ten. The rearrangement links TRBV18 to TRBJ2-2; 10 bases map to TRBD2. Sequencing was done on a sample of PBMCs. This receptor was identified in a man in his fifties or sixties with head and neck cancer. In DNA, the CDR3 is TGTGCCAGCTCACCACAGCTAGCGGGAGTTGCCGGGGAGCTGTTTTTT. It is translated as CASSPQLAGVAGELFF.